This T cell receptor beta chain was sequenced in a study of blood T cell repertoires in COVID-19. As for the study in general: Samples came from the United States, Italy and Spain, spanning acute and convalescent COVID-19. Sources were T cells, B-cell-depleted T cells, or PBMCs; the material itself was cDNA or gDNA.

This clone was seen more than once but under ten times. Germline assignment: CDR1 SGHKS and CDR2 YYEKEE (reference sequence). This CDR3 has 15 residues. Trimming cost V 4 bases and J 7 bases; bases outside gene matches: 6. Authors' processing steps: By means of reference gene primer amplification, nucleated cell counts were estimated. The method was immunoSEQ multiplex PCR; TCRdb's version includes in-frame clones alone and lacks a portion of them. The DNA was the basis for D and trimming; V, J and clone size are from that table. Of 110,000 to 150,000 clones listed, over 70% were seen once; the top ten hold over 7%.

Source material: peripheral blood. The TCR was taken from a man aged 50 or older with active or convalescent COVID-19. V gene TRBV5-5 combines with J gene TRBJ1-5, with 12 bases aligning to TRBD1. CDR3 in amino acids: CASSPGQGAWQPQHF. DNA for the CDR3: TGTGCCAGCAGCCCGGGACAGGGGGCATGGCAGCCCCAGCATTTT.